This entry lists 27 T cell receptor beta chains sequenced from one sample in a study of response to subunit inactivated influenza vaccine. TCRdb re-analysed the RT-PCR reads in MiXCR, keeping a single row per CDR3 protein. The sample comprises 500,000 to 600,000 distinct CDR3 sequences, 13% of which are singletons, and about an eighth rests with the top ten. Sequencing was performed on PBMCs from blood, taken roughly 46 days after vaccination. Every receptor here comes from a man aged 45-65 years who received an inactivated influenza vaccine.

This sequence joins TRBV20-1 and TRBJ2-1, with D unclear. The CDR3 length is 14 residues. From germline, CDR1 is DFQATT and CDR2 SNEGSKA (reference sequence). Trimming left V 5 bases short and J 2 bases short, with 13 bases between. DNA for the CDR3: TGCAGTGCTGAGCAGAGAGCTACCTACAATGAGCAGTTCTTC. Translation: CSAEQRATYNEQFF.

V gene TRBV4-3 combines with J gene TRBJ2-1; D unresolved. The CDR3 consists of 15 residues. V was pared by 1 base and J by 3 bases, with 10 bases between. Per germline, CDR1 LGHNA and CDR2 YSLEER. CDR3 region: CASSQGVSLYNEQFF. CDR3 nucleotides: TGCGCCAGCAGCCAAGGGGTTTCCCTCTACAATGAGCAGTTCTTC.

The rearrangement joins TRBV18 to TRBJ2-7, with TRBD2 identical over 9 bases. Germline V gene sequence: CDR1 KGHSH, CDR2 LQKENI. Germline trimming cut 3 bases from V and 2 bases from J; bases unmatched to any gene: 2. The CDR3 contains 14 residues. The CDR3 region has the DNA TGTGCCAGCTCACCTAGCGGGAGACCCTACGAGCAGTACTTC. It codes for CASSPSGRPYEQYF. The complete variable domain, with remaining parts taken from reference TRBV18 and TRBJ2-7, reads NAGVMQNPRHLVRRRGQEARLRCSPMKGHSHVYWYRQLPEEGLKFMVYLQKENIIDESGMPKERFSAEFPKEGPSILRIQQVVRGDSAAYFCASSPSGRPYEQYFGPGTRLTVT.

This chain uses TRBV5-6 with TRBJ1-4, with a weak D call TRBD1 (5 bases). The V gene's germline CDR1 is SGHDT and CDR2 YYEEEE. This CDR3 is built from 14 residues. Trimming pared 0 bases from V and 8 bases from J, leaving 11 bases between. CDR3 nucleotide sequence: TGTGCCAGCAGCTTGGCCGGGGGAAAGGAAAAACTGTTTTTT. Translating it yields CASSLAGGKEKLFF.

This clonotype has a handful of counts. The chain couples TRBV3-1 to TRBJ2-7, with TRBD2 matching over 7 bases. Germline V gene data show CDR1 as LGHDT and CDR2 as YNNKEL (reference sequence). The CDR3 totals 14 residues. The V and J ends lost 2 bases and 5 bases, in that order; junction bases with no gene match: 6. In DNA, the CDR3 is TGTGCCAGCAGCCAACCGGGGGGTATGGACGAGCAGTACTTC. Translating it yields CASSQPGGMDEQYF.

This clonotype appeared a few times. V and J are TRBV20-1 and TRBJ2-1; 10 bases align to TRBD2. The CDR3 runs 19 residues. V lost 1 base, J lost 4 bases, and 16 bases stayed unmatched. CDR1 DFQATT and CDR2 SNEGSKA come from the germline V gene (reference sequence). CDR3 sequence reads: CSARVGKGLGLAEYNEQFF. CDR3 DNA sequence: TGCAGTGCTAGAGTTGGGAAGGGGCTCGGACTAGCGGAGTACAATGAGCAGTTCTTC.

This clonotype came up a few times. This chain uses TRBV28 with TRBJ1-3; 9 bases are shared with TRBD1. The V gene end was trimmed by 1 base and the J gene end by 1 base; junction bases not matched to a gene: 2. This CDR3 spans 16 amino acids. Germline V gene data show CDR1 as MDHEN and CDR2 as SYDVKM. The CDR3 reads CASSLFGQGSGNTIYF. CDR3 coding DNA: TGTGCCAGCAGTTTATTCGGACAGGGGTCTGGAAACACCATATATTTT. The full variable domain, with the rest looked up from reference TRBV28 and TRBJ1-3, is DVKVTQSSRYLVKRTGEKVFLECVQDMDHENMFWYRQDPGLGLRLIYFSYDVKMKEKGDIPEGYSVSREKKERFSLILESASTNQTSMYLCASSLFGQGSGNTIYFGEGSWLTVV.

V and J are TRBV6-6 and TRBJ2-7; D remains unclear. This CDR3 comprises 13 residues. V gave up 6 bases and J gave up 1 base, with 10 bases separating them. The V gene's germline CDR1 is MNHNY and CDR2 SVGAGI (reference sequence). The CDR3 protein is CASRKVPSYEQYF. The CDR3 bases are TGTGCCAGCAGGAAGGTCCCTTCCTACGAGCAGTACTTC.

The J gene is TRBJ2-1, the V gene TRBV4-1, with TRBD1 as a possible D gene (5 bases). V was cut by 4 bases and J by 0 bases, with 13 bases left in between. CDR1 MGHRA and CDR2 YSYEKL come from the germline V gene. This CDR3 comprises 16 residues. The CDR3 loop is CASSPRQLSSYNEQFF. The CDR3 DNA follows: TGCGCCAGCAGCCCAAGACAGCTTAGCTCCTACAATGAGCAGTTCTTC.

The rearrangement uses TRBV4-1 and TRBJ2-1, with D possibly being TRBD1 or TRBD2 (5 bases each). Deletions cut 1 base from V and 4 bases from J, with 11 bases between. CDR1 is MGHRA and CDR2 is YSYEKL in the germline V gene. The CDR3 is 15 residues long. CDR3 in DNA: TGCGCCAGCAGCCAAGCAGGGACGGATTACAATGAGCAGTTCTTC. The encoded protein is CASSQAGTDYNEQFF.

The chain combines TRBV7-9 with TRBJ2-3; D may be TRBD2 (5 bases). V lost 4 bases and J lost 2, with 13 bases in between. The length of the CDR3 is 15 residues. Germline CDR1 reads SEHNR; CDR2 reads FQNEAQ (reference sequence). CDR3 sequence (DNA): TGTGCCAGCAGCTCCACTAGTTTCCTCACAGATACGCAGTATTTT. Its translation is CASSSTSFLTDTQYF. The full variable domain, in which reference TRBV7-9 and TRBJ2-3 provide the parts outside the CDR3, is DTGVSQNPRHKITKRGQNVTFRCDPISEHNRLYWYRQTLGQGPEFLTYFQNEAQLEKSRLLSDRFSAERPKGSFSTLEIQRTEQGDSAMYLCASSSTSFLTDTQYFGPGTRLTVL.

Many counts were recorded for this clonotype. The chain carries TRBV12-3 or TRBV12-4 and TRBJ2-5, with D perhaps TRBD1 or TRBD2 (5 bases each). The V end was cut by 1 base, the J end by 7 bases, with 16 bases between. This CDR3 has 15 residues. CDR3 in DNA: TGTGCCAGCAGTTTAGAAGCCCTTCCTGGGGGGACCCAGTACTTC. Translating gives CASSLEALPGGTQYF.

The chain uses TRBV5-1 and TRBJ2-3, with D hard to call. The CDR3 has 15 amino acids. Germline CDR1 SGHRS, CDR2 YFSETQ. With 0 bases removed from V and 3 bases from J, the gap between germline ends came to 11 bases. CDR3 sequence (DNA): TGCGCCAGCAGCTTGGGGTCGTTGGAGACAGATACGCAGTATTTT. It encodes CASSLGSLETDTQYF.

This clonotype appeared many times. This rearrangement joins TRBV6-6 to TRBJ2-3; a possible D gene is TRBD2 (6 bases). The germline CDR1 and CDR2 sequences are MNHNY and SVGAGI (reference sequence). V lost 11 bases and J 1 base, leaving 10 bases between the germline ends. CDR3 size: 12 residues. The CDR3 nucleotides read TGTGCCGCGCAGCGGGGCACAGATACGCAGTATTTT. This translates into CAAQRGTDTQYF.

Of note for this clonotype: Mismatch with germline at one junction end may stem from a read error. This chain uses TRBV6-1 with TRBJ1-6; D unclear. The CDR3 loop spans 17 amino acids. Germline CDR1 and CDR2: MNHNS and SASEGT. This CDR3 reads CASNPVSHLGSSSPLHF. Here the CDR3 DNA reads TGTGCTAGCAATCCAGTATCGCATCTTGGGAGTTCCTCACCCCTCCACTTT.

This rearrangement joins TRBV3-1 to TRBJ1-4, with 7 bases identical to TRBD1. Germline CDR1 and CDR2: LGHDT and YNNKEL (reference sequence). The CDR3 totals 16 residues. V lost 0 bases to trimming and J lost 7 bases; unmatched junction nucleotides: 8. The CDR3 here is CASSQDLTGRLEKLFF. As DNA, the CDR3 is TGTGCCAGCAGCCAAGATCTGACAGGGCGACTTGAAAAACTGTTTTTT.

The chain joins TRBV20-1 to TRBJ1-4; 8 positions agree with TRBD1. The CDR3 extends over 16 amino acids. Looked up from germline, CDR1 is DFQATT and CDR2 is SNEGSKA (reference sequence). V dropped 1 base and J dropped 2; count of bases not matched to a gene: 6. The CDR3: CSARGRTGKTNEKLFF. CDR3 bases: TGCAGTGCTAGAGGACGGACAGGGAAGACTAATGAAAAACTGTTTTTT.

The chain joins TRBV12-3 or TRBV12-4 to TRBJ2-2, with D uncertain. There are 14 residues in the CDR3. With 6 bases removed from V and 6 bases from J, the gap between germline ends came to 14 bases. The CDR3 protein is CASSLGKGPGELFF. The CDR3 nucleotides are TGTGCCAGCAGCCTCGGAAAGGGCCCCGGGGAGCTGTTTTTT.

CDR3 nucleotide sequence: TGTGCCAGCAGAGGACTAGCGGGACTCTCCTACGAGCAGTACTTC. It encodes CASRGLAGLSYEQYF. The chain links TRBV12-3 or TRBV12-4 to TRBJ2-7; 12 bases match TRBD2. Trimming took 6 bases from V and 0 from J; bases not matched to a gene: 3. The CDR3 sequence is 15 residues long.

Concerning this clonotype itself: The DNA is left out, because the CDR3 cannot be placed on it with certainty; the CDR3 is given as TCRdb lists it. The chain has TRBV21-1 and TRBJ2-7; TRBD1 is the table's D call and was not checked against the DNA. TRBV21-1 is designated a pseudogene. The CDR3 extends over 19 residues, inclusive of both ends. CDR3 sequence: CASSKRIWGQGTIPDEQYF.

This clonotype has a count of ten or more. The V call is TRBV10-3, the J call TRBJ2-7; weak D call: TRBD1 (6 bases). The germline CDR1 and CDR2 sequences are ENHRY and SYGVKD. The CDR3 is made up of 15 amino acids. V gave up 11 bases and J gave up 4 bases, with 24 bases separating them. The CDR3 protein is CASSIKQGVGYEQYF. DNA of the CDR3: TGTGCCTCAAGCATTAAACAGGGCGTAGGATACGAGCAGTACTTC.

This rearrangement joins TRBV20-1 to TRBJ2-5, with TRBD2 matching 10 bases. Germline V gene data show CDR1 as DFQATT and CDR2 as SNEGSKA (reference sequence). CDR3 size: 15 residues. V shed 1 base and J 5 bases; nucleotides not matched to a gene: 7. CDR3 in DNA: TGCAGTGCTAGAGGAATAGCGGGAGGAGGCGAGACCCAGTACTTC. This codes for CSARGIAGGGETQYF.

This clonotype was detected a few times. The V call is TRBV6-2 or TRBV6-3, the J call TRBJ2-1; unclear D gene. Per germline, CDR1 MNHEY and CDR2 SVGEGT. CDR3 length: 15 amino acids. Deletions cut 7 bases from V and 0 bases from J, with 13 bases between. CDR3 bases: TGTGCCAGCAACGTGGACGGATCCTCCTACAATGAGCAGTTCTTC. It translates to CASNVDGSSYNEQFF.

This clonotype was counted a few times. The chain recombines TRBV18 with TRBJ1-6; TRBD1 aligns across 8 bases. The V gene's germline CDR1 is KGHSH and CDR2 LQKENI. This CDR3 is built from 15 residues. J lost 7 bases, V lost 4 bases, and 6 bases had no gene match. This CDR3 reads CASSRDRTGNSPLHF. The CDR3 DNA reads as TGTGCCAGCTCACGGGATCGGACAGGGAATTCACCCCTCCACTTT.

This clonotype was observed at least ten times. J is TRBJ2-7 and V is TRBV7-3; 12 nucleotides align to TRBD2. V lost 5 bases, J lost 2 bases, and 4 bases stayed unmatched. The CDR3 runs 15 residues. Germline V gene data show CDR1 as SGHTA and CDR2 as FQGTGA. As DNA, the CDR3 is TGTGCCAGCAGCCTACTAGCGGGAGGCCCCTACGAGCAGTACTTC. Translated: CASSLLAGGPYEQYF.

The chain couples TRBV15 to TRBJ2-1; D may be TRBD2 (8 bases). The CDR3 sequence is 17 residues long. Germline V gene data show CDR1 as LNHNV and CDR2 as YYDKDF (reference sequence). Between the trimmed V and J ends, which lost 3 bases and 15 bases, there was a span of 30 bases. The CDR3 DNA follows: TGTGCCACCAGCAGCAGGAAGACATCCGGGACAGCGGGGGCCCCGTTCTTC. This gives the protein CATSSRKTSGTAGAPFF.

This clonotype appeared a few times. The chain links TRBV16 to TRBJ2-1; the D call may be TRBD1 or TRBD2 (6 bases each). There are 17 residues in the CDR3. Germline V gene sequence: CDR1 KGHSY, CDR2 FQNENV. Trimming stripped 2 bases from V and 0 bases from J, with 14 bases between. The CDR3 DNA sequence: TGTGCCAGCAGCCAACAGCTAGGAGGGGGCTCCTACAATGAGCAGTTCTTC. Its translation: CASSQQLGGGSYNEQFF.